These 27 T cell receptor beta chains were sequenced from one sample in a study of T cell responses to AZD1222 COVID-19 vaccine. Clones were sequenced by immunoSEQ multiplex PCR, and TCRdb holds only the in-frame ones, with some missing. The sample includes more than 100,000 clones, roughly 88% of them seen just once. This specimen was peripheral blood, taken on day 0 of AZD1222 vaccination. These receptors all stem from an adult in good health.

The chain links TRBV6-5 to TRBJ2-5; D is perhaps TRBD1 (6 bases). The germline V and J ends were trimmed by 5 bases and 5 bases, with 18 bases remaining between them. CDR3 length equals 15 residues. Germline-derived CDR1 and CDR2 are MNHEY and SVGAGI. In nucleotides, the CDR3 is TGTGCCAGCAGTCCTACACAGGGTCGGGGCGAGACCCAGTACTTC. Its translation: CASSPTQGRGETQYF.

The chain couples TRBV7-2 to TRBJ2-6; D is undetermined. The length of the CDR3 is 13 residues. Germline V gives CDR1 SGHTA, CDR2 FQGNSA. V was pared by 5 bases and J by 1 base, with 3 bases between. CDR3 DNA: TGTGCCAGCAGCGAATCTGGGGCCAACGTCCTGACTTTC. It translates to CASSESGANVLTF.

This chain links TRBV5-8 with TRBJ2-3; 12 nucleotides align to TRBD2. Germline V gives CDR1 SGHTS, CDR2 YDEGEE. Unmatched junction bases numbered 5, after V lost 0 bases and J lost 0 bases. The CDR3 is made up of 18 amino acids. CDR3: CASSLAGTSGFSTDTQYF. As DNA, the CDR3 is TGTGCCAGCAGCTTGGCTGGGACTAGCGGGTTTAGCACAGATACGCAGTATTTT.

CDR3 coding DNA: TGTGCCAGTCAACCACAGGGGGGGGATAATTCACCCCTCCACTTT. Translation gives CASQPQGGDNSPLHF. This sequence joins TRBV7-2 and TRBJ1-6, with 8 bases lining up with TRBD1. Germline loops: CDR1 SGHTA, CDR2 FQGNSA. The CDR3 is made up of 15 amino acids. V trimming: 9 bases; J trimming: 5 bases; junction bases outside the gene matches: 9. Complete variable domain (other parts from reference TRBV7-2 and TRBJ1-6): GAGVSQSPSNKVTEKGKDVELRCDPISGHTALYWYRQSLGQGLEFLIYFQGNSAPDKSGLPSDRFSAERTGGSVSTLTIQRTQQEDSAVYLCASQPQGGDNSPLHFGNGTRLTVT.

This chain joins TRBV10-3 and TRBJ2-7, with D perhaps matching TRBD1 (6 bases). Trimming cost V 8 bases and J 1 base, with 12 bases left between them. The CDR3 has 13 amino acids. Germline-derived CDR1 and CDR2 are ENHRY and SYGVKD. The CDR3 sequence: CAIGRTGSYEQYF. The CDR3 bases are TGTGCCATCGGCAGAACAGGGTCCTACGAGCAGTACTTC.

This clone appeared a few times. The J gene is TRBJ2-7, the V gene TRBV5-4, with D unresolved. The germline V and J ends were trimmed by 2 bases and 2 bases, with 11 bases remaining between them. The CDR3 sequence is 14 residues long. Germline CDR1 SGHNT, CDR2 YYREEE (reference sequence). This chain's CDR3 is CASSLDSPPYEQYF. CDR3 coding DNA: TGTGCCAGCAGCTTAGACTCCCCCCCCTACGAGCAGTACTTC.

The V and J genes are TRBV3-1 (or the pseudogene TRBV3-2) and TRBJ1-5; tentative D call: TRBD1 (6 bases). V shed 0 bases and J shed 6 bases, with 15 bases lying between them. This CDR3 comprises 16 residues. CDR1 and CDR2 (germline): LGHDT, YNNKEL (reference sequence). CDR3 loop: CASSQDGPGVTQPQHF. In nucleotides, the CDR3 is TGTGCCAGCAGCCAAGATGGCCCAGGGGTCACTCAGCCCCAGCATTTT.

The gene calls are TRBV4-1 and TRBJ2-5; 12 nucleotides line up with TRBD2. The CDR3 runs 18 residues. J gave up 2 bases and V 2 bases, and 9 bases lay outside the gene matches. Germline lookup yields CDR1 MGHRA and CDR2 YSYEKL. CDR3: CASSQPTSGSWRQETQYF. The CDR3 DNA is TGCGCCAGCAGCCAACCGACTAGCGGGAGCTGGAGGCAAGAGACCCAGTACTTC.

The chain is built from TRBV12-3 or TRBV12-4 and TRBJ1-2, with 7 nucleotides matching TRBD1. J lost 8 bases, V lost 6 bases, and 6 bases had no gene match. This CDR3 comprises 12 residues. The CDR3 DNA reads TGTGCCAGCAGGCCAGGGGGTGGCGGCTACACCTTC. Translation gives CASRPGGGGYTF.

The chain employs TRBV29-1 and TRBJ1-2, with D possibly matching TRBD1 (6 bases). V lost 2 bases and J 4 bases, leaving 11 bases between the germline ends. The CDR3 consists of 13 residues. Germline lookup yields CDR1 SQVTM and CDR2 ANQGSEA. The CDR3 region is CSVENREAYGYTF. The DNA of the CDR3 is TGCAGCGTTGAAAACAGGGAGGCCTATGGCTACACCTTC.

V usage is TRBV6-6 and J usage is TRBJ2-3; D is ambiguous. Germline CDR1 MNHNY, CDR2 SVGAGI (reference sequence). The CDR3 loop spans 13 amino acids. Trimming took 7 bases from V and 2 from J, leaving 10 bases between them. CDR3 amino acids: CASKRYNTDTQYF. DNA of the CDR3: TGTGCCAGCAAAAGGTACAACACAGATACGCAGTATTTT.

The rearrangement joins TRBV19 to TRBJ2-3, with D possibly being TRBD1 (6 bases). The CDR3 is 16 amino acids. The ends were cut back, 5 bases at V and 1 base at J, with 16 bases in the middle. Germline V gives CDR1 LNHDA, CDR2 SQIVND (reference sequence). This chain's CDR3 is CASSDGLRGRTDTQYF. In DNA form, the CDR3 reads TGTGCCAGTAGTGACGGCCTCAGGGGCCGCACAGATACGCAGTATTTT.

V and J are TRBV5-1 and TRBJ2-5, with 12 bases lining up with TRBD2. This CDR3 comprises 18 residues. Germline V gene data show CDR1 as SGHRS and CDR2 as YFSETQ. V lost 3 bases, J lost 5 bases, and 14 bases stayed unmatched. CDR3 sequence: CASSSARRITSGRETQYF. In nucleotides, the CDR3 is TGCGCCAGCAGCTCTGCCCGTCGCATTACTAGCGGGAGGGAGACCCAGTACTTC.

The V gene is TRBV11-3, the J gene TRBJ2-5, with D perhaps TRBD1 (8 bases). Trimming shortened V by 3 bases and J by 5 bases, and 13 bases separated the two germline ends. The V gene's germline CDR1 is SGHNT and CDR2 YENEEA. CDR3 length: 14 amino acids. CDR3 protein: CASSFTGGEETQYF. The CDR3 DNA follows: TGTGCCAGCAGCTTTACAGGGGGGGAGGAGACCCAGTACTTC.

J is TRBJ1-2 and V is TRBV4-1; maybe TRBD1 (5 bases). The length of the CDR3 is 14 residues. Germline CDR1 MGHRA, CDR2 YSYEKL. Trimming cost V 4 bases and J 7 bases, with 16 bases left between them. The CDR3 DNA follows: TGCGCCAGCAGCCCGCAGTGGGACCTAGGTGGCTACACCTTC. Translated, it gives CASSPQWDLGGYTF.

This clone was observed a single time. The chain recombines TRBV30 with TRBJ1-5, with 7 bases that match TRBD1. CDR1 GTSNPN and CDR2 SVGIG come from the germline V gene (reference sequence). V lost 3 bases, J lost 7 bases, and 12 bases stayed unmatched. The CDR3 contains 15 residues. CDR3 nucleotides: TGTGCCTGGAGGGGGGCCAGGGGGAGCGGGCAGCCCCAGCATTTT. It translates to CAWRGARGSGQPQHF.

The chain combines TRBV9 with TRBJ1-3, with TRBD1 as a possible D gene (5 bases). V lost 0 bases and J 3 bases, leaving 10 bases between the germline ends. The CDR3 consists of 15 residues. Germline V lookup: CDR1 SGDLS, CDR2 YYNGEE. CDR3 in DNA: TGTGCCAGCAGCGTAGGGCAGGGCGTTGGAAACACCATATATTTT. Encoded protein: CASSVGQGVGNTIYF.

This chain uses TRBV6-5 with TRBJ2-6; D ambiguous. Deletions cut 5 bases from V and 4 bases from J, with 12 bases between. This CDR3 spans 15 amino acids. Per germline, CDR1 MNHEY and CDR2 SVGAGI. Written as DNA, the CDR3 is TGTGCCAGCAGTCATCGACAAGCGGGGGCCAACGTCCTGACTTTC. It specifies CASSHRQAGANVLTF.

The genes are TRBV7-9 and TRBJ2-3, with unresolved D. V was clipped by 8 bases and J by 1 base, with 7 bases between them. Germline CDR1 is SEHNR and CDR2 is FQNEAQ (reference sequence). The length of the CDR3 is 12 residues. The CDR3 protein is CASDGRTDTQYF. In DNA, the CDR3 is TGTGCCAGCGACGGTCGCACAGATACGCAGTATTTT. The full variable domain, in which reference TRBV7-9 and TRBJ2-3 provide the parts outside the CDR3, is DTGVSQNPRHKITKRGQNVTFRCDPISEHNRLYWYRQTLGQGPEFLTYFQNEAQLEKSRLLSDRFSAERPKGSFSTLEIQRTEQGDSAMYLCASDGRTDTQYFGPGTRLTVL.

J is TRBJ1-2 and V is TRBV6-4; D possibly corresponds to TRBD1 (5 bases). V lost 2 bases, J lost 5 bases, and 9 bases lay in between. The CDR3 has 13 amino acids. The germline gives CDR1 MRHNA, CDR2 SNTAGT. The CDR3 DNA reads as TGTGCCAGCAGTGACGGGGCAGGATATGGCTACACCTTC. It yields the protein CASSDGAGYGYTF.

The chain couples TRBV27 to TRBJ1-1; tentatively, D is TRBD1 (5 bases). Germline assignment: CDR1 MNHEY and CDR2 SMNVEV (reference sequence). The V end was cut by 2 bases, the J end by 1 base, with 8 bases between. The CDR3 runs to 14 residues. CDR3 protein: CASSLRQGNTEAFF. CDR3 coding DNA: TGTGCCAGCAGTTTAAGGCAGGGGAACACTGAAGCTTTCTTT.

This clone was seen a single time. V usage is TRBV7-6 and J usage is TRBJ2-7, with D uncertain. V dropped 2 bases and J dropped 0 bases, with 11 bases sitting between them. The germline V gene has CDR1 SGHVS and CDR2 FNYEAQ. The length of the CDR3 is 15 residues. The CDR3 nucleotides are TGTGCCAGCAGCTTATCCGCAGACAACTCCTACGAGCAGTACTTC. Amino acid sequence: CASSLSADNSYEQYF.

The rearrangement uses TRBV5-1 and TRBJ2-5; 8 nucleotides match TRBD1. This CDR3 has 15 residues. With V trimmed by 0 bases and J by 3 bases, 4 bases remained unmatched. Germline lookup yields CDR1 SGHRS and CDR2 YFSETQ. The CDR3 loop reads CASSLVSDREETQYF. The CDR3 DNA follows: TGCGCCAGCAGCTTGGTTTCGGACAGGGAAGAGACCCAGTACTTC.

This chain connects TRBV7-8 to TRBJ1-2, with 9 bases matching TRBD1. The CDR3 has 16 amino acids. Trimming removed 5 bases from V and 5 bases from J; junction bases left unmatched: 12. CDR1 is SGHVS, CDR2 FQNEAQ, per germline. This chain's CDR3 is CASSLDTGGIGYGYTF. The CDR3 DNA follows: TGTGCCAGCAGCCTAGACACAGGGGGCATAGGATATGGCTACACCTTC.

The chain combines TRBV10-1 with TRBJ2-7; 9 bases fit TRBD1. The CDR3 sequence is 18 residues long. J was trimmed by 2 bases and V by 9 bases; bases with no gene match: 20. Germline CDR1 is WNHNN and CDR2 is SYGVQD (reference sequence). The CDR3 reads CASIDRDRVPTETYEQYF. The CDR3 bases are TGCGCCAGTATCGACCGGGACAGGGTCCCGACAGAAACCTACGAGCAGTACTTC.

V usage is TRBV15 and J usage is TRBJ1-3; perhaps TRBD1 as D (5 bases). The CDR3 length is 16 residues. Germline V lookup: CDR1 LNHNV, CDR2 YYDKDF (reference sequence). V was cut by 1 base and J by 0 bases, with 10 bases left in between. CDR3 amino acids: CATSRGGRSSGNTIYF. The CDR3, as DNA: TGTGCCACCAGCAGAGGGGGACGGAGCTCTGGAAACACCATATATTTT. The variable domain in full, completed from reference TRBV15 and TRBJ1-3, reads DAMVIQNPRYQVTQFGKPVTLSCSQTLNHNVMYWYQQKSSQAPKLLFHYYDKDFNNEADTPDNFQSRRPNTSFCFLDIRSPGLGDTAMYLCATSRGGRSSGNTIYFGEGSWLTVV.

The rearrangement joins TRBV10-3 to TRBJ1-4, with TRBD1 as a possible D gene (6 bases). Germline V lookup: CDR1 ENHRY, CDR2 SYGVKD. V lost 4 bases and J lost 6, with 9 bases in between. The CDR3 loop spans 13 amino acids. The CDR3 DNA reads as TGTGCCATCAGTGGCCAGGGGTATGAAAAACTGTTTTTT. Translation: CAISGQGYEKLFF.